The clone carrying this T cell receptor beta chain was counted many times. What it binds is not known. The data originate from a study of T cell repertoires in cytomegalovirus infection. Across the whole study: From public TCR beta signatures came an indication of both CMV infection and matching HLA type. Study conclusions and caveats: There were HLA-C-restricted CMV-specific TCR beta clonotypes dominating the ex vivo response. Summed frequency of shared TCR beta families picked out CMV carriers who also had the relevant HLA.

TCRdb itself ran the reads through MiXCR, one entry per CDR3 protein. This table has more than 500,000 distinct CDR3 sequences, approximately 15% appearing once. CDR3 size: 12 residues. Germline V CDR1 and CDR2: SEHNR, FQNEAQ (reference sequence). Trimming shortened V by 1 base and J by 7 bases, and 6 bases separated the two germline ends. The TCR comes from a human donor in good health (CMV status not recorded). Some clones in this sample may be carry-over from other donors' samples. Sequenced: CD8+ T cells from PBMCs. This chain joins TRBV7-9 and TRBJ2-3; no reliable D call. DNA of the CDR3: TGTGCCAGCAGCTTAGACAGCTATACGCAGTATTTT. Translation: CASSLDSYTQYF.